Presented here are 12 T cell receptor beta chains from one specimen sequenced in a study of T cells in localized non-small cell lung cancer. The method was immunoSEQ multiplex PCR; TCRdb's version includes in-frame clones alone and lacks a portion of them. Counted here are roughly 38,000 clones, 82% occurring once; the ten biggest clones make up roughly 17%. This material consisted of peripheral blood, taken before any cancer treatment. The receptors were gathered from a male donor at least 60 years old with stage III squamous cell lung carcinoma.

This clone appeared once. The rearrangement joins TRBV30 to TRBJ1-3; the D is unclear. Germline CDR1 and CDR2: GTSNPN and SVGIG (reference sequence). Trimming stripped 4 bases from V and 0 bases from J, with 10 bases between. This CDR3 region has 14 residues. The CDR3 region is CAWTKWGSGNTIYF. The CDR3 DNA follows: TGTGCCTGGACAAAATGGGGCTCTGGAAACACCATATATTTT.

This chain joins TRBV5-1 and TRBJ1-4, with TRBD1 identical over 8 bases. Germline values: CDR1 SGHRS, CDR2 YFSETQ. V was pared by 2 bases and J by 7 bases, with 13 bases of the junction left unmatched. The CDR3 has 17 residues. CDR3 nucleotide sequence: TGCGCCAGCAGCTTAGCCCTCTCCCAGACAGGGGCTGAAAAACTGTTTTTT. Translating gives CASSLALSQTGAEKLFF.

V gene TRBV7-2 combines with J gene TRBJ2-3; the D gene could be TRBD1 or TRBD2 (5 bases each). The V and J ends lost 5 bases and 0 bases respectively, with 9 bases between them. This CDR3 is 14 amino acids long. Germline V gives CDR1 SGHTA, CDR2 FQGNSA. Here the CDR3 reads CASSRDPSTDTQYF. The CDR3, as DNA: TGTGCCAGCAGCCGGGACCCCAGCACAGATACGCAGTATTTT.

The V call is TRBV18, the J call TRBJ1-4; D is unresolved. V gave up 3 bases and J gave up 7 bases, with 9 bases separating them. This CDR3 contains 13 residues. CDR1 and CDR2 from the germline V gene are KGHSH and LQKENI. CDR3 residues: CASSPLVGEKLFF. The CDR3 nucleotides read TGTGCCAGCTCACCTCTGGTGGGTGAAAAACTGTTTTTT. Looking up the rest from reference TRBV18 and TRBJ1-4 gives the full variable domain: NAGVMQNPRHLVRRRGQEARLRCSPMKGHSHVYWYRQLPEEGLKFMVYLQKENIIDESGMPKERFSAEFPKEGPSILRIQQVVRGDSAAYFCASSPLVGEKLFFGSGTQLSVL.

This clone was recorded a few times. V is TRBV21-1 and J is TRBJ1-6. TRBV21-1 is described as a pseudogene. The length of the CDR3 is 15 residues. The CDR3 nucleotides read TGTGCCAGCATCAAGACGGACGGCTTAGATTCACCCCTCCACTTT. It yields the protein CASIKTDGLDSPLHF.

V gene TRBV5-4 combines with J gene TRBJ2-2, with unresolved D. Germline lookup yields CDR1 SGHNT and CDR2 YYREEE (reference sequence). The V end was cut by 1 base, the J end by 4 bases, with 5 bases between. The CDR3 contains 13 residues. CDR3 residues: CASSLWGTGELFF. As DNA, the CDR3 is TGTGCCAGCAGCTTGTGGGGCACCGGGGAGCTGTTTTTT.

The V call is TRBV2, the J call TRBJ2-3; 8 nucleotides align to TRBD1. The junction had 8 bases not matched to a gene; V was cut back by 4 bases and J by 5 bases. Germline V gene sequence: CDR1 SNHLY, CDR2 FYNNEI. This CDR3 has 15 amino acids. The CDR3 is CASSGGQGAGDTQYF. The CDR3, as DNA: TGTGCCAGCAGTGGGGGGCAGGGGGCGGGAGATACGCAGTATTTT.

This chain connects TRBV7-9 to TRBJ1-5; the D gene is possibly TRBD1 (6 bases). The V gene lost 5 bases and the J gene lost 2 bases, with 10 bases spanning the gap. Germline V gives CDR1 SEHNR, CDR2 FQNEAQ (reference sequence). CDR3 size: 14 residues. The CDR3 loop reads CASSRGGGNQPQHF. CDR3 nucleotides: TGTGCCAGCAGCAGGGGGGGTGGCAATCAGCCCCAGCATTTT.

V is TRBV23-1 and J is TRBJ2-2; no clear D gene. Being an ORF, TRBV23-1 has a function that is uncertain. V dropped 3 bases and J dropped 7 bases, with 6 bases sitting between them. The CDR3 consists of 12 residues. CDR3 region: CASSQEDGELFF. CDR3 bases: TGCGCCAGCAGTCAGGAAGACGGGGAGCTGTTTTTT.

The J gene is TRBJ2-3, the V gene TRBV11-1, with 10 bases fitting TRBD1. CDR1 is SGHAT and CDR2 is FQDESV in the germline V gene (reference sequence). The CDR3 extends over 18 amino acids. J lost 3 bases, V lost 5 bases, and 14 bases had no gene match. The CDR3 loop reads CASSPPPRQGAETDTQYF. As DNA, the CDR3 is TGTGCCAGCAGCCCACCACCACGACAGGGGGCGGAGACAGATACGCAGTATTTT.

The CDR3: CASSVGRGEGYTF. In nucleotides, the CDR3 is TGCGCCAGCAGTGTCGGCAGGGGTGAGGGCTACACCTTC. The chain combines TRBV5-1 with TRBJ1-2; maybe TRBD1 (6 bases). Trimming cost V 5 bases and J 8 bases, with 16 bases left between them. In germline, CDR1 is SGHRS, CDR2 YFSETQ. This CDR3 has 13 residues. Filled out from reference TRBV5-1 and TRBJ1-2, the complete variable domain reads KAGVTQTPRYLIKTRGQQVTLSCSPISGHRSVSWYQQTPGQGLQFLFEYFSETQRNKGNFPGRFSGRQFSNSRSEMNVSTLELGDSALYLCASSVGRGEGYTFGSGTRLTVV.

The chain employs TRBV7-9 and TRBJ2-5; 8 positions agree with TRBD2. CDR3 size: 17 residues. With V trimmed by 4 bases and J by 5 bases, 15 bases remained unmatched. CDR1 is SEHNR and CDR2 is FQNEAQ in the germline V gene (reference sequence). The CDR3 reads CASSSRASGYEGETQYF. The CDR3 DNA reads TGTGCCAGCAGCTCCCGGGCTAGCGGGTATGAGGGGGAGACCCAGTACTTC. Together with reference TRBV7-9 and TRBJ2-5, the CDR3 gives the full variable domain: DTGVSQNPRHKITKRGQNVTFRCDPISEHNRLYWYRQTLGQGPEFLTYFQNEAQLEKSRLLSDRFSAERPKGSFSTLEIQRTEQGDSAMYLCASSSRASGYEGETQYFGPGTRLLVL.